This T cell receptor (beta chain) was found in a study of beta chain features in type 1 diabetes. Study-wide context: The number of sorted cells examined across all samples was under 140,000,000.

With V trimmed by 8 bases and J by 7 bases, 12 bases remained unmatched. CDR3 length: 14 amino acids. Germline CDR1 reads SGDLS; CDR2 reads YYNGEE. cDNA synthesis used the whole RNA isolate, giving expressed TCRB sequences. Naive, central memory and regulatory T cell samples yielded around 3.9 million reads on average. The method was immunoSEQ multiplex PCR; TCRdb's version includes in-frame clones alone and lacks a portion of them. Among 310,000 or so clones listed, 15% were seen once. All sorted populations exceeded 95% purity. This clone was counted a few times. Its antigen is undetermined. Study conclusions and caveats: Among all four CD4+ subsets, Type 1 diabetes patients had TCRB CDR3s that were moderately but significantly shorter. Still unanswered here is whether HLA type influences TCRB rearrangement.

The sample taken for sequencing was naive CD4+ T cells from blood. The sequence derives from a man younger than 35 with type 1 diabetes. J is TRBJ2-1 and V is TRBV9, with 7 bases identical to TRBD2. In nucleotides, the CDR3 is TGTGCCAGACTCCGCGCCAGCGGGGTTAATGAGCAGTTCTTC. This codes for CARLRASGVNEQFF. Filled out from reference TRBV9 and TRBJ2-1, the complete variable domain reads DSGVTQTPKHLITATGQRVTLRCSPRSGDLSVYWYQQSLDQGLQFLIQYYNGEERAKGNILERFSAQQFPDLHSELNLSSLELGDSALYFCARLRASGVNEQFFGPGTRLTVL.